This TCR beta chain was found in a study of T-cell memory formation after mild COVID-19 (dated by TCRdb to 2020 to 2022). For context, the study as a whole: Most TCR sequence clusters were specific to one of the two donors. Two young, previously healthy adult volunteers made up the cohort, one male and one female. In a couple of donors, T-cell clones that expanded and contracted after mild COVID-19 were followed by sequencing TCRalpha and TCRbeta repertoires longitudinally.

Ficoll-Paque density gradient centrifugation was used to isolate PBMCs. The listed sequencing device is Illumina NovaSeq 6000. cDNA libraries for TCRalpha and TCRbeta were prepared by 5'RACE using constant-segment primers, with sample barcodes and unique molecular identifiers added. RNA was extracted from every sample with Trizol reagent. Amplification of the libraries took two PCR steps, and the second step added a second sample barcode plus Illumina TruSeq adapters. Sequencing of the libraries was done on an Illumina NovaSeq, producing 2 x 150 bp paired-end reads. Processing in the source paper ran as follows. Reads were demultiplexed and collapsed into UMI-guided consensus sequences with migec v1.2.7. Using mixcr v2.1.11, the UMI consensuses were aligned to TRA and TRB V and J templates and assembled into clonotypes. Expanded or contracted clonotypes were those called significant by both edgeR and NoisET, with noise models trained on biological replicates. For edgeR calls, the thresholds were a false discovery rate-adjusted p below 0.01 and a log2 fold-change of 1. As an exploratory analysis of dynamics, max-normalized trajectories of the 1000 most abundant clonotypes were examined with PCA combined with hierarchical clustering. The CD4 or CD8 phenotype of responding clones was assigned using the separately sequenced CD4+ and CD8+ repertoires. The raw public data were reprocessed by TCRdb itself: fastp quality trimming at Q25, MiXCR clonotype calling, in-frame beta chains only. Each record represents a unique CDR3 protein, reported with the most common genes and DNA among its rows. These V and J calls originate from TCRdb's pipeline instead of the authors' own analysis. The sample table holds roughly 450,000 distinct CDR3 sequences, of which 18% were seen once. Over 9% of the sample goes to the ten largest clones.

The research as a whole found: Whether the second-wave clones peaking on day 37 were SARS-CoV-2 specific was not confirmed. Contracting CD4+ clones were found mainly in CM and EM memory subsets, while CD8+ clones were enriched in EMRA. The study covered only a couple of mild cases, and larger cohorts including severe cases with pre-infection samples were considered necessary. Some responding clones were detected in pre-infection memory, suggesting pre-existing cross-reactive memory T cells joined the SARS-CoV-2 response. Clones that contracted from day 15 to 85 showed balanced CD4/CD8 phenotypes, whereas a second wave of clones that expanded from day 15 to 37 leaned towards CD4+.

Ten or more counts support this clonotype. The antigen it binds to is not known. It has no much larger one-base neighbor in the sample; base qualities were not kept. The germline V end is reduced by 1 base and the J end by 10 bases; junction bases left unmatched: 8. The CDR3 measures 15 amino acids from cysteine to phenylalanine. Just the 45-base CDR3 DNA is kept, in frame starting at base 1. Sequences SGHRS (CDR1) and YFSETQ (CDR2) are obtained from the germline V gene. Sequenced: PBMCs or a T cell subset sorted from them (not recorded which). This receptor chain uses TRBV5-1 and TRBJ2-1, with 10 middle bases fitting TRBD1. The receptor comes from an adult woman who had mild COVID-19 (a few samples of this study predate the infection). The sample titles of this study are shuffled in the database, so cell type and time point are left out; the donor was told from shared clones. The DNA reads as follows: TGCGCCAGCAGCTTGAGACAGGGGGCCCATGGCGAGCAGTTCTTC. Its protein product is CASSLRQGAHGEQFF.